This T cell receptor beta chain is from a study of siplizumab effects on memory and regulatory T cells. Broader study findings: Naive T cells looked more diverse than memory cells, and they looked like major contributors to the alloresponse. Unstimulated subsets accounted for the mapping of only a minor share of the clones that were alloreactive.

Deletions cut 1 base from V and 7 bases from J, with 19 bases between. The germline V gene has CDR1 MGHRA and CDR2 YSYEKL. This CDR3 contains 16 residues. Sequencing used immunoSEQ multiplex PCR; TCRdb keeps in-frame clones, though not all of them. The data contain 110,000 or so clones, 93% of them singletons. Note on this clone: The antigen remains undetermined.

The sample taken for sequencing was non-Treg CD4+ T cells sorted from blood. This clonotype was sampled from a human donor in good health. The chain carries TRBV4-1 and TRBJ1-2; a possible D gene is TRBD1 (6 bases). CDR3 DNA: TGCGCCAGCAGCCAAGCTCGGGGGGACATTCTCACTGGCTACACCTTC. It yields the protein CASSQARGDILTGYTF.